The next 15 T cell receptor beta chains were all read from a single sample in a study of CD8 T cells in ankylosing spondylitis. Each CDR3 protein gets one entry after TCRdb re-called the 5' RACE reads with MiXCR. The sample lists approximately 260,000 distinct CDR3 sequences; under 20% were seen once. The sample was blood, either unsorted or a sorted T cell fraction (not recorded which). Receptors were obtained from a male donor with ankylosing spondylitis or in good health (not recorded which).

The V and J genes are TRBV28 and TRBJ2-7; D might be TRBD1 or TRBD2, each matching 6 bases. From germline, CDR1 is MDHEN and CDR2 SYDVKM. This CDR3 has 12 residues. Deletions cut 7 bases from V and 2 bases from J, with 9 bases between. Here the CDR3 DNA reads TGTGCCAGCACCGGGGGCGCCTACGAGCAGTACTTC. Residues: CASTGGAYEQYF.

The chain uses TRBV6-1 and TRBJ2-4, with TRBD2 as a possible D gene (6 bases). The CDR3 runs 15 residues. The germline V and J ends were trimmed by 5 bases and 0 bases, with 11 bases remaining between them. The germline V gene encodes CDR1 MNHNS and CDR2 SASEGT. The CDR3: CASSPTGLAKNIQYF. In nucleotides, the CDR3 is TGTGCCAGCAGTCCTACGGGACTAGCCAAAAACATTCAGTACTTC.

This chain connects TRBV9 to TRBJ1-1, with D possibly matching TRBD1 (5 bases). Germline V gene data show CDR1 as SGDLS and CDR2 as YYNGEE. The CDR3 sequence is 15 residues long. V gave up 4 bases and J gave up 0 bases, with 13 bases separating them. The CDR3 region is CASSIAGTVNTEAFF. DNA for the CDR3: TGTGCCAGCAGCATCGCCGGGACTGTGAACACTGAAGCTTTCTTT.

There are a few counts of this clonotype. The chain joins TRBV6-1 to TRBJ2-1; 13 bases agree with TRBD2. V shed 5 bases, J shed 4 bases, and the junction held 11 bases outside the gene matches. Germline CDR1 and CDR2: MNHNS and SASEGT. The CDR3 runs to 18 residues. The CDR3 loop reads CASSLTWTSGGQYNEQFF. The CDR3 DNA reads as TGTGCCAGCAGTCTAACCTGGACTAGCGGGGGCCAATACAATGAGCAGTTCTTC.

This clonotype has just a few counts. The CDR3 nucleotides are TGTGCCAGCAGCCCCGACAGCCCCGGGGAGCTGTTTTTT. Translated, it gives CASSPDSPGELFF. This chain joins TRBV7-3 and TRBJ2-2; the D gene is possibly TRBD1 (5 bases). V lost 5 bases, J lost 6 bases, and 10 bases lay in between. Germline CDR1 SGHTA, CDR2 FQGTGA. The CDR3 is 13 residues long.

J is TRBJ2-7 and V is TRBV4-3; D gene uncertain. The CDR3 spans 15 residues. Germline values: CDR1 LGHNA, CDR2 YSLEER. Deletions cut 0 bases from V and 3 bases from J, with 12 bases between. The CDR3 spells CASSQDRAGNYEQYF. The CDR3 bases are TGCGCCAGCAGCCAAGATCGGGCCGGAAACTACGAGCAGTACTTC.

This clonotype was counted ten times or more. The V gene is TRBV12-3 or TRBV12-4, the J gene TRBJ1-5; 12 bases line up with TRBD1. V trimming: 2 bases; J trimming: 7 bases; junction bases outside the gene matches: 6. This CDR3 comprises 16 residues. The CDR3 protein is CASSLPGQGAGQPQHF. The CDR3 DNA reads TGTGCCAGCAGTTTACCGGGACAGGGGGCTGGGCAGCCCCAGCATTTT.

The CDR3 is CSARDPRDSGNTIYF. CDR3 DNA sequence: TGCAGTGCTAGAGATCCCCGAGACTCTGGAAACACCATATATTTT. This rearrangement joins TRBV20-1 to TRBJ1-3; no firm D call. The CDR3 sequence is 15 residues long. V lost 0 bases and J 0 bases, leaving 9 bases between the germline ends. Germline V gene sequence: CDR1 DFQATT, CDR2 SNEGSKA (reference sequence).

This clonotype showed up many times. The rearrangement joins TRBV9 to TRBJ1-6; D call uncertain. The germline CDR1 and CDR2 sequences are SGDLS and YYNGEE. The CDR3 covers 14 residues. Trimming left V 0 bases short and J 6 bases short, with 7 bases between. CDR3 in DNA: TGTGCCAGCAGCGTAGAAGATAGTAATTCACCCCTCCACTTT. Protein sequence: CASSVEDSNSPLHF.

The sample holds a few counts of this clonotype. The chain uses TRBV5-1 and TRBJ1-5; 9 bases are shared with TRBD1. The V and J ends lost 0 bases and 4 bases, in that order; junction bases with no gene match: 2. Germline V gene lookup returns CDR1 SGHRS and CDR2 YFSETQ. CDR3 size: 15 residues. The CDR3 is CASSLGQGVNQPQHF. In DNA, the CDR3 is TGCGCCAGCAGCTTGGGACAGGGGGTTAATCAGCCCCAGCATTTT.

This rearrangement joins TRBV29-1 to TRBJ2-3, with D perhaps matching TRBD1 (6 bases). Germline-derived CDR1 and CDR2 are SQVTM and ANQGSEA. V lost 4 bases and J 1 base, leaving 12 bases between the germline ends. CDR3 length: 14 amino acids. Here the CDR3 reads CSVGGQVGTDTQYF. The CDR3 region has the DNA TGCAGCGTTGGGGGGCAGGTTGGCACAGATACGCAGTATTTT.

The chain carries TRBV20-1 and TRBJ2-1; no firm D call. The CDR3 is made up of 14 amino acids. Trimming left V 3 bases short and J 1 base short, with 10 bases between. The germline CDR1 and CDR2 sequences are DFQATT and SNEGSKA (reference sequence). The CDR3 reads CSARRLASYNEQFF. CDR3 nucleotides: TGCAGTGCTAGGAGACTTGCATCCTACAATGAGCAGTTCTTC.

V is TRBV12-3 or TRBV12-4 and J is TRBJ2-7; D unclear. Trimming took 2 bases from V and 3 from J, leaving 8 bases between them. The CDR3 loop spans 13 amino acids. CDR3 sequence reads: CASSLIYSYEQYF. The CDR3 DNA reads as TGTGCCAGCAGTTTAATCTACAGCTACGAGCAGTACTTC.

This clonotype occurred a few times. The gene calls are TRBV29-1 and TRBJ2-3; possible D gene TRBD2, 6 bases. V was clipped by 5 bases and J by 4 bases, with 16 bases between them. Looked up from germline, CDR1 is SQVTM and CDR2 is ANQGSEA. This CDR3 is built from 14 residues. This CDR3 reads CSVMGGATSDTQYF. CDR3 DNA: TGCAGCGTTATGGGGGGAGCGACCTCAGATACGCAGTATTTT.

V is TRBV4-3 and J is TRBJ2-7, with 11 nucleotides matching TRBD2. Germline CDR1 LGHNA, CDR2 YSLEER. This CDR3 comprises 14 residues. V shed 1 base and J 7 bases; nucleotides not matched to a gene: 3. The CDR3 loop is CASSQGPSGGEQYF. CDR3 nucleotide sequence: TGCGCCAGCAGCCAAGGTCCTAGCGGGGGGGAGCAGTACTTC.